These 20 T cell receptor beta chains were sequenced from one sample in a study of monozygotic twins with inflammatory bowel disease. With the 5' RACE reads reprocessed, TCRdb shows one record per CDR3 protein and no DNA. The sample yields approximately 400,000 distinct CDR3 sequences, of which the top ten take up 2.4%. Material: blood. Receptor source: a human donor with ulcerative colitis or Crohn's disease, or a healthy co-twin of an affected twin (not recorded which).

The gene calls are TRBV29-1 and TRBJ1-1; the TCRdb D gene call, TRBD1, has no DNA to confirm it. CDR3 size: 13 residues. The V gene's germline CDR1 is SQVTM and CDR2 ANQGSEA. Here the CDR3 reads CSVDRGRNTEAFF.

The V call is TRBV24-1, the J call TRBJ2-7; the D call from TCRdb, TRBD2, cannot be confirmed without DNA. Germline V gene data show CDR1 as KGHDR and CDR2 as SFDVKD. The CDR3 is made up of 15 amino acids. CDR3 sequence: CATRWGVAESYEQYF.

This rearrangement joins TRBV5-6 to TRBJ2-7; TCRdb's D call of TRBD1 is untestable without DNA. The CDR3 runs 12 residues. CDR1 is SGHDT, CDR2 YYEEEE, per germline. This CDR3 reads CASNRQGVRKYF.

CDR3 protein: CATSGETNTEAFF. This chain connects TRBV15 to TRBJ1-1. The CDR3 contains 13 residues. The V gene's germline CDR1 is LNHNV and CDR2 YYDKDF (reference sequence).

The chain links TRBV6-1 to TRBJ1-5; the TCRdb D gene call, TRBD1, has no DNA to confirm it. The CDR3 is 13 amino acids. From germline, CDR1 is MNHNS and CDR2 SASEGT. The CDR3 loop is CATVGDSLWPQHF.

The chain is built from TRBV7-8 and TRBJ2-7; there is no DNA to check the TCRdb D call of TRBD1. The CDR3 loop spans 17 amino acids. Germline V gives CDR1 SGHVS, CDR2 FQNEAQ. CDR3 amino acids: CASSLKVSGVTAFEQYF. The entire variable domain, with the rest obtained from reference TRBV7-8 and TRBJ2-7, is as follows: GAGVSQSPRYKVAKRGQDVALRCDPISGHVSLFWYQQALGQGPEFLTYFQNEAQLDKSGLPSDRFFAERPEGSVSTLKIQRTQQEDSAVYLCASSLKVSGVTAFEQYFGPGTRLTVT.

The rearrangement joins TRBV4-1 to TRBJ2-3. The germline CDR1 and CDR2 sequences are MGHRA and YSYEKL. There are 15 residues in the CDR3. This CDR3 is CASSQANRNTDTQYF.

The chain carries TRBV11-2 and TRBJ1-2; TCRdb proposes TRBD1, but this gene call is untestable without DNA. Germline V gives CDR1 SGHAT, CDR2 FQNNGV. This CDR3 has 19 residues. The CDR3 sequence: CASSRYNTRGEGANYGYTF.

J is TRBJ1-2 and V is TRBV7-9. Germline assignment: CDR1 SEHNR and CDR2 FQNEAQ (reference sequence). CDR3 size: 13 residues. CDR3 amino acids: CASSPLGDSGYTF.

The gene calls are TRBV29-1 and TRBJ2-4; TCRdb returns TRBD1, unconfirmable since there is no DNA. Per germline, CDR1 SQVTM and CDR2 ANQGSEA. The length of the CDR3 is 18 residues. This CDR3 reads CSVEGRDRVWGAKNIQYF. The full variable domain, completed using reference TRBV29-1 and TRBJ2-4, is SAVISQKPSRDICQRGTSLTIQCQVDSQVTMMFWYRQQPGQSLTLIATANQGSEATYESGFVIDKFPISRPNLTFSTLTVSNMSPEDSSIYLCSVEGRDRVWGAKNIQYFGAGTRLSVL.

V and J are TRBV7-2 and TRBJ2-1; TCRdb's D call of TRBD1 is untestable without DNA. CDR1 and CDR2 (germline): SGHTA, FQGNSA. This CDR3 is 14 amino acids long. This CDR3 is CASSHSGVPNEQFF.

The chain links TRBV6-6 to TRBJ2-7; the D call of TRBD1 rests on TCRdb alone, since no DNA is present to check it. Per the germline V gene, CDR1 is MNHNY and CDR2 is SVGAGI (reference sequence). CDR3 size: 12 residues. CDR3 sequence: CATGGRSYEQYF.

The rearrangement joins TRBV29-1 to TRBJ2-1. Germline assignment: CDR1 SQVTM and CDR2 ANQGSEA. The CDR3 extends over 14 amino acids. The CDR3 here is CSVDSGYAYNEQFF.

J is TRBJ2-1 and V is TRBV12-5; TCRdb designates TRBD2, a call that cannot be tested without DNA. CDR1 is LGHNT, CDR2 FRNRAP, per germline. This CDR3 is 15 amino acids long. The CDR3 loop reads CASGLGLAGVNEQFF.

The chain has TRBV4-2 and TRBJ1-4; the TCRdb call, TRBD1, lacks DNA for checking. Germline CDR1 is LGHNA and CDR2 is YNFKEQ. The CDR3 consists of 18 residues. CDR3 amino acids: CASSQEGQSGTGLEKLFF.

The V and J genes are TRBV28 and TRBJ2-3; the TRBD1 assignment by TCRdb is unverifiable without DNA. The germline V gene has CDR1 MDHEN and CDR2 SYDVKM. CDR3 length: 13 amino acids. The CDR3 loop reads CASSWGGTDTQYF. The variable domain in full, completed from reference TRBV28 and TRBJ2-3, reads DVKVTQSSRYLVKRTGEKVFLECVQDMDHENMFWYRQDPGLGLRLIYFSYDVKMKEKGDIPEGYSVSREKKERFSLILESASTNQTSMYLCASSWGGTDTQYFGPGTRLTVL.

The chain carries TRBV4-1 and TRBJ2-3; TCRdb proposes TRBD1, but this gene call is untestable without DNA. CDR3 length: 16 residues. Germline CDR1 reads MGHRA; CDR2 reads YSYEKL. CDR3 sequence: CASSQDEGGSTDTQYF.

The rearrangement joins TRBV12-2 to TRBJ1-1; there is no DNA to check the TCRdb D call of TRBD1. TRBV12-2 is shown as a pseudogene. The CDR3 runs 17 residues. The CDR3 sequence: CASRLDSRGGMNTEAFF.

The chain joins TRBV6-5 to TRBJ2-1; the TCRdb call, TRBD2, lacks DNA for checking. Germline-derived CDR1 and CDR2 are MNHEY and SVGAGI. CDR3 length: 18 amino acids. The CDR3 is CASSYRLAGVFSYNEQFF.

The genes are TRBV12-3 or TRBV12-4 and TRBJ2-6; the TRBD1 assignment by TCRdb is unverifiable without DNA. CDR3 length: 16 amino acids. CDR3 protein: CASSPGHPSGANVLTF.